This is a list of T cell receptor beta chains from one sample in a study of shared clonotypes between healthy human individuals. This table comes from immunoSEQ multiplex PCR, and its TCRdb copy is limited to in-frame clones, with some not included. The data contain 550,000 to 600,000 clones, roughly 98% of them singletons. The specimen was naive CD8+ T cells sorted from blood. Receptors originate from a man aged 25-40 years in good health. The CDR3 runs from the conserved cysteine through the conserved F or W. The D gene is left open where the match is weak.

V	J	D	CDR3	DNA
TRBV27	TRBJ2-1	TRBD2	CASSLTASGLFHNEQFF	TGTGCCAGCAGTCTAACCGCTAGCGGACTTTTCCACAATGAGCAGTTCTTC
TRBV7-9	TRBJ2-1	NA	CASSRPRVGSSNEQFF	TGTGCCAGCAGCCGCCCCAGGGTGGGTAGTTCCAATGAGCAGTTCTTC
TRBV5-1	TRBJ2-7	NA	CASSLGGYEQYF	TGCGCCAGCAGCTTAGGGGGCTACGAGCAGTACTTC
TRBV14	TRBJ2-5	TRBD1	CASSTGHSETQYF	TGTGCCAGCTCGACAGGGCATTCGGAGACCCAGTACTTC
TRBV28	TRBJ1-1	TRBD1	CASSPRQGWNTEAFF	TGTGCCAGCAGTCCACGACAGGGATGGAACACTGAAGCTTTCTTT
TRBV7-8	TRBJ1-5	NA	CASSLGQSNQPQHF	TGTGCCAGCAGCTTAGGTCAGAGCAATCAGCCCCAGCATTTT
TRBV9	TRBJ2-7	NA	CASSLGTYSSYEQYF	TGTGCCAGCAGCCTCGGGACTTATAGCTCCTACGAGCAGTACTTC
TRBV27	TRBJ2-1	NA	CASSIGGSYNEQFF	TGTGCCAGCAGTATCGGAGGGTCATACAATGAGCAGTTCTTC
TRBV6-5	TRBJ2-1	NA	CASSYSREPYNEQFF	TGTGCCAGCAGTTACTCTCGGGAGCCTTACAATGAGCAGTTCTTC
TRBV7-9	TRBJ1-1	NA	CASSSWRSGPEAFF	TGTGCCAGCAGCTCTTGGCGGTCGGGCCCTGAAGCTTTCTTT
TRBV5-4	TRBJ2-7	NA	CASSLAPNEQYF	TGTGCCAGCAGCTTGGCCCCCAACGAGCAGTACTTC
TRBV6-6	TRBJ1-3	NA	CASSYRNPGNTIYF	TGTGCCAGCAGTTACAGAAACCCTGGAAACACCATATATTTT
TRBV7-9	TRBJ2-7	NA	CASSLPGSGSYEQYF	TGTGCCAGCAGCTTACCAGGGTCCGGCTCCTACGAGCAGTACTTC
TRBV29-1	TRBJ1-1	TRBD1	CSAQGQGTEAFF	TGCAGCGCCCAGGGACAGGGCACTGAAGCTTTCTTT
TRBV6-1	TRBJ2-1	NA	CASSRTGRVNEQFF	TGTGCCAGCAGTAGGACAGGGAGGGTCAATGAGCAGTTCTTC
TRBV11-2	TRBJ2-1	NA	CASSLGVLRLDEQFF	TGTGCCAGCAGCTTAGGGGTTTTGAGGTTGGATGAGCAGTTCTTC
TRBV13	TRBJ2-7	TRBD2	CASSLAGAGSGAVFYEQYF	TGTGCCAGCAGCCTAGCGGGGGCTGGGTCCGGAGCTGTTTTCTACGAGCAGTACTTC
TRBV4-1	TRBJ2-3	TRBD1	CASSQVPTGTDTQYF	TGCGCCAGCAGCCAAGTTCCGACAGGGACAGATACGCAGTATTTT
TRBV5-1	TRBJ2-1	NA	CASSLSWGEQFF	TGCGCCAGCAGCTTGTCCTGGGGTGAGCAGTTCTTC
TRBV30	TRBJ1-1	NA	CAWSLPPGKFF	TGTGCCTGGAGTTTGCCCCCAGGGAAGTTCTTT
TRBV9	TRBJ2-7	TRBD1	CASSGQGYEQYF	TGTGCCAGCAGCGGACAGGGCTACGAGCAGTACTTC
TRBV11-2	TRBJ2-5	TRBD2	CASSSGLAGGQTQYF	TGTGCCAGCAGCTCCGGACTAGCGGGGGGCCAGACCCAGTACTTC
TRBV27	TRBJ2-3	TRBD1	CASSRDRGTDTQYF	TGTGCCAGCTCCCGGGACAGGGGCACAGATACGCAGTATTTT
TRBV5-4	TRBJ1-2	NA	CASSDRGLDYGYTF	TGTGCCAGCAGCGATCGTGGGTTGGACTATGGCTACACCTTC
TRBV14	TRBJ1-3	NA	CASSLSDVVGPSSGNTIYF	TGTGCCAGCAGCCTCTCGGACGTAGTAGGTCCGAGCTCTGGAAACACCATATATTTT
TRBV5-1	TRBJ2-7	TRBD1	CASSLTGTYEQYF	TGCGCCAGCAGCCTGACAGGGACCTACGAGCAGTACTTC
TRBV6-5	TRBJ1-5	TRBD1	CASSPRGTDNQPQHF	TGTGCCAGCAGTCCTAGGGGGACAGACAATCAGCCCCAGCATTTT
TRBV11-2	TRBJ2-1	NA	CASSLEERLSSYNEQFF	TGTGCCAGCAGCTTAGAGGAGCGCCTCAGCTCCTACAATGAGCAGTTCTTC